The T cell receptor beta chain described here comes from a study of T cell repertoires in cytomegalovirus infection. TCRdb itself ran the reads through MiXCR, one entry per CDR3 protein. Of 300,000 to 450,000 distinct CDR3 sequences listed, 15% to 20% are singletons. Trimming removed 2 bases at V and 9 bases at J, with 17 bases between. The V gene's germline CDR1 is DFQATT and CDR2 SNEGSKA (reference sequence). The CDR3 loop spans 15 amino acids. Sequencing was carried out using PBMCs. The J gene is TRBJ1-6, the V gene TRBV20-1; no reliable D call. The source is a human donor in good health (CMV status not recorded). Some clones in this sample may be carry-over from other donors' samples. CDR3 bases: TGCAGTGCTAGAAAAGGCGTCTCCCCTGTTTCACCCCTCCACTTT. Its translation: CSARKGVSPVSPLHF.